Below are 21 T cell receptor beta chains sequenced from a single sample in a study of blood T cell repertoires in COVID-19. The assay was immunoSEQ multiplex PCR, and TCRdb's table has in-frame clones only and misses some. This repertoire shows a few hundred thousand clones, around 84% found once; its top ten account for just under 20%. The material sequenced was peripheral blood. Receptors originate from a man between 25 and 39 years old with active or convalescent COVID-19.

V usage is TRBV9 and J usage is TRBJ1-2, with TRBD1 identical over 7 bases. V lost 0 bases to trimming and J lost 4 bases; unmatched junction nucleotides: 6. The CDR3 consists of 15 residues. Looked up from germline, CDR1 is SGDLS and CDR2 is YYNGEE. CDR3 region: CASSVGGQRTYGYTF. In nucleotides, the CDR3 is TGTGCCAGCAGCGTAGGGGGACAGAGAACCTATGGCTACACCTTC. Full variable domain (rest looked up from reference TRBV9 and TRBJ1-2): DSGVTQTPKHLITATGQRVTLRCSPRSGDLSVYWYQQSLDQGLQFLIQYYNGEERAKGNILERFSAQQFPDLHSELNLSSLELGDSALYFCASSVGGQRTYGYTFGSGTRLTVV.

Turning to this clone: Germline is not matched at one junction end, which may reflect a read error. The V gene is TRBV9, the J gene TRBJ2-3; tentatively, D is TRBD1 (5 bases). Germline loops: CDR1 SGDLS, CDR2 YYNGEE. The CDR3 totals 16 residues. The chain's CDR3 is CASSVTGHTKADTQYF. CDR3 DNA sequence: TGTGCCAGCAGCGTAACAGGACATACTAAGGCAGATACACAGTATTTT.

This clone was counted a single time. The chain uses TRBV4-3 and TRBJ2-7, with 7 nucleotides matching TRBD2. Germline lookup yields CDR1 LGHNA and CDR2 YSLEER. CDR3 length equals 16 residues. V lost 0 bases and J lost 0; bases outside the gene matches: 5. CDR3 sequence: CASSQDSSGDSYEQYF. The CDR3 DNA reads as TGCGCCAGCAGCCAAGACTCTAGCGGAGACTCCTACGAGCAGTACTTC.

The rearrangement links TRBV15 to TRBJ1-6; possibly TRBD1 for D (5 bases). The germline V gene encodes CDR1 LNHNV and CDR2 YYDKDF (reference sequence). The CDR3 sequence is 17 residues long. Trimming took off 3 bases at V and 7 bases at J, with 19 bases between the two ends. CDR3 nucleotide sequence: TGTGCCACCAGCAGCGGACCGGGCCGTCCAGGGAATTCACCCCTCCACTTT. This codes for CATSSGPGRPGNSPLHF.

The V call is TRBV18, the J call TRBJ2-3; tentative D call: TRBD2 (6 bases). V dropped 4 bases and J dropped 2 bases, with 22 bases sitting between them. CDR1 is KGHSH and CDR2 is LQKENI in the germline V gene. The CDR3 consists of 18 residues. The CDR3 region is CASSLSPRAPGVTDTQYF. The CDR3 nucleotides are TGTGCCAGCTCACTCTCCCCCCGGGCCCCGGGGGTCACAGATACGCAGTATTTT.

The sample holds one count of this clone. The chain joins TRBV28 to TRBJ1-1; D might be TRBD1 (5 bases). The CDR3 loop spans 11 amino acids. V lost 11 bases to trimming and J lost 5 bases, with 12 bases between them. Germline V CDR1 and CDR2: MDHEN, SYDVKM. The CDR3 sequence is CASREGTEAFF. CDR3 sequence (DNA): TGTGCCTCGAGGGAGGGGACTGAAGCTTTCTTT.

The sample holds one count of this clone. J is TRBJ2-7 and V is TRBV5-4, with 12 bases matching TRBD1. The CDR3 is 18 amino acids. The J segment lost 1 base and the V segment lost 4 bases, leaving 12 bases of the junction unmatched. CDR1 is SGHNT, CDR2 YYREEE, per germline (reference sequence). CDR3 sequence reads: CASSHGAGGQGASYEQYF. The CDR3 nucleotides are TGTGCCAGCAGCCATGGGGCGGGGGGACAGGGGGCTTCCTACGAGCAGTACTTC.

The CDR3 loop is CASSPTTSGYTF. The CDR3 nucleotides read TGTGCCAGCAGCCCCACGACAAGCGGCTACACCTTC. This chain uses TRBV6-5 with TRBJ1-2, with D uncertain. Trimming left V 6 bases short and J 8 bases short, with 13 bases between. Looked up from germline, CDR1 is MNHEY and CDR2 is SVGAGI. This CDR3 has 12 residues.

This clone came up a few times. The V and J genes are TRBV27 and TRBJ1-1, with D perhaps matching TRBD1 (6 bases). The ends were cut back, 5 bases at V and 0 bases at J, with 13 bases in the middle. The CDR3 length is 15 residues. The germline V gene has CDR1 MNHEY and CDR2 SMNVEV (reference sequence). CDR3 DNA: TGTGCCAGCAGTCTGAGCAGGGGAGTGAACACTGAAGCTTTCTTT. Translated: CASSLSRGVNTEAFF.

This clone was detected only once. DNA of the CDR3: TGCGCCAGCAGCCAGATGACAGGGAGCTATGGCTACACCTTC. Encoded protein: CASSQMTGSYGYTF. V gene TRBV4-3 combines with J gene TRBJ1-2; 7 nucleotides line up with TRBD1. CDR1 is LGHNA, CDR2 YSLEER, per germline. The CDR3 is 14 amino acids. J was trimmed by 4 bases and V by 3 bases; bases with no gene match: 5.

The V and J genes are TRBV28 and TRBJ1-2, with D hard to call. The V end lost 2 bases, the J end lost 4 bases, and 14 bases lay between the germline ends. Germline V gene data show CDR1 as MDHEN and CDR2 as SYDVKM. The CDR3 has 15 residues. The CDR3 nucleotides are TGTGCCAGCAGTTTAAATCCGGCGGCGGGCTATGGCTACACCTTC. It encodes CASSLNPAAGYGYTF.

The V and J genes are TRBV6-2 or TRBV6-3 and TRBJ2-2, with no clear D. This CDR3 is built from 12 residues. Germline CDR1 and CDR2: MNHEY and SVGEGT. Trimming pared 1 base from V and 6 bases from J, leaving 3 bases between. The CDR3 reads CASSYLAGELFF. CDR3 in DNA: TGTGCCAGCAGTTACTTAGCCGGGGAGCTGTTTTTT.

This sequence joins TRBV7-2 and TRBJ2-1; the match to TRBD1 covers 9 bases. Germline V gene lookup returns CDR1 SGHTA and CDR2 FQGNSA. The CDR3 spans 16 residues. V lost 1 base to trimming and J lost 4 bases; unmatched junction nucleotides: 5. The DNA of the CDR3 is TGTGCCAGCAGCTTAGTAGGGACAGGGCAGTACAATGAGCAGTTCTTC. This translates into CASSLVGTGQYNEQFF.

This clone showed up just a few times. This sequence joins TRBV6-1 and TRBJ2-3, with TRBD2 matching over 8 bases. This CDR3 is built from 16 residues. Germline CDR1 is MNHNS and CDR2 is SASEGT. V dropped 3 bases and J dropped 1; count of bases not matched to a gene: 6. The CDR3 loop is CASSETSAARTDTQYF. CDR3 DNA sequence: TGTGCCAGCAGTGAGACTAGCGCGGCCCGCACAGATACGCAGTATTTT.

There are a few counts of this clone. This CDR3 is CATSRERGYGYTF. CDR3 nucleotide sequence: TGTGCCACCAGCAGAGAAAGGGGGTATGGCTACACCTTC. The gene calls are TRBV15 and TRBJ1-2, with a possible D match to TRBD1 (6 bases). CDR3 size: 13 residues. The V end was cut by 0 bases, the J end by 5 bases, with 7 bases between. In germline, CDR1 is LNHNV, CDR2 YYDKDF (reference sequence).

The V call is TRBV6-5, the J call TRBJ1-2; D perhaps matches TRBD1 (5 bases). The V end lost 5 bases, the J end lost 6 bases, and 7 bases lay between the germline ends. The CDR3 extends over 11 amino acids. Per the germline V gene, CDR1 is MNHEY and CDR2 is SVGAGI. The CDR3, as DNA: TGTGCCAGCAGTCGGGGGGATGGCTACACCTTC. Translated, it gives CASSRGDGYTF.

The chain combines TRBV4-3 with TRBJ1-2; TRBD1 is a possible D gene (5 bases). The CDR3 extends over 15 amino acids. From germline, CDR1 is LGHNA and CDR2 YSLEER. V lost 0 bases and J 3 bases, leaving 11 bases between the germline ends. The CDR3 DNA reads TGCGCCAGCAGCCAAGATAGCGGGGGTCACTATGGCTACACCTTC. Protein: CASSQDSGGHYGYTF.

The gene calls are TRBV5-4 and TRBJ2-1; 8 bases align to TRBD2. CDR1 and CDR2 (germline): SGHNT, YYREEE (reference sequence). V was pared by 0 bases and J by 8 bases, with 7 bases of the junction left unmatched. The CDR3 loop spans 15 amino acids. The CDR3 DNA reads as TGTGCCAGCAGCTTGGGGGGCGCCGGGAGGGATGAGCAGTTCTTC. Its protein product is CASSLGGAGRDEQFF.

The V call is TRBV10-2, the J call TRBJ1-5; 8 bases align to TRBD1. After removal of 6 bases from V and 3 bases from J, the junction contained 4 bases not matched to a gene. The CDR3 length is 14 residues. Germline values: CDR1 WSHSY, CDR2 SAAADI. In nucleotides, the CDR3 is TGCGCCAGCAGGGGACAGGTGGCCAATCAGCCCCAGCATTTT. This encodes CASRGQVANQPQHF.

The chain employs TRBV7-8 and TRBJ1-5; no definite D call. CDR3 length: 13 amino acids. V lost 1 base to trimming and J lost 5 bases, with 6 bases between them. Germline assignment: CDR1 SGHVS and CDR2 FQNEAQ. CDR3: CASSLVSHQPQHF. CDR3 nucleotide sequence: TGTGCCAGCAGCTTAGTATCTCATCAGCCCCAGCATTTT.

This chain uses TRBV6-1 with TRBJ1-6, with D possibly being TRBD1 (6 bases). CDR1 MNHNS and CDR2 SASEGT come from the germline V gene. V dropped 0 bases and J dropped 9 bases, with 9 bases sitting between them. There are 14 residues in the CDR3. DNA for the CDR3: TGTGCCAGCAGTGAAGCAGGGGGTCGTTCACCCCTCCACTTT. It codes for CASSEAGGRSPLHF.